The 14 T cell receptor beta chains below come from one sample, sequenced in a study of stem cell transplantation in POMP-related autoinflammatory disease. Assay: immunoSEQ multiplex PCR; the TCRdb copy retains only in-frame clones and omits some. The data contain some 68,000 clones, around 90% of them singletons. Sequences were derived from CD4+ T cells from PBMCs, sampled after stem cell transplantation. These receptors were obtained from a human patient with POMP-related autoinflammation and immune dysregulation (PRAID). Part of the T cells may come from the graft donor.

The CDR3 DNA reads as TGCGCCAGCAGCTTGATGGGACAGCAGCAAGAGACCCAGTACTTC. This translates into CASSLMGQQQETQYF. The chain employs TRBV5-1 and TRBJ2-5; 7 positions agree with TRBD1. The V gene end was trimmed by 1 base and the J gene end by 2 bases; junction bases not matched to a gene: 5. The V gene's germline CDR1 is SGHRS and CDR2 YFSETQ. The CDR3 totals 15 residues.

This clone was counted a few times. The genes are TRBV5-1 and TRBJ1-1; the D is unclear. The V gene lost 1 base and the J gene lost 1 base, with 8 bases spanning the gap. This CDR3 spans 14 amino acids. Germline V CDR1 and CDR2: SGHRS, YFSETQ. The DNA for the CDR3 is TGCGCCAGCAGCTTGATCAGGCCGAACACTGAAGCTTTCTTT. It encodes CASSLIRPNTEAFF.

The chain combines TRBV4-1 with TRBJ1-2; possible D gene TRBD1, 5 bases. Germline V gene data show CDR1 as MGHRA and CDR2 as YSYEKL. The CDR3 spans 14 residues. V was shortened by 3 bases and J by 8 bases, with 16 bases between the two germline ends. The CDR3 DNA sequence: TGCGCCAGCAGCCACCCAGGGCGGGGGGGAGGCTACACCTTC. Translating it yields CASSHPGRGGGYTF.

The rearrangement links TRBV7-2 to TRBJ2-1, with D tentatively TRBD2 (7 bases). This CDR3 region has 15 residues. V gave up 1 base and J gave up 5 bases, with 12 bases separating them. Germline-derived CDR1 and CDR2 are SGHTA and FQGNSA. The CDR3 sequence is CASSLVWGGDNEQFF. The CDR3 nucleotides are TGTGCCAGCAGCTTAGTATGGGGGGGCGACAATGAGCAGTTCTTC.

V is TRBV28 and J is TRBJ1-5; 10 nucleotides align to TRBD1. The germline V gene has CDR1 MDHEN and CDR2 SYDVKM. Trimming at V came to 2 bases and at J to 5 bases, leaving 3 bases not matched to a gene. This CDR3 contains 15 residues. CDR3 loop: CASSLPDRGHQPQHF. As DNA, the CDR3 is TGTGCCAGCAGTTTACCCGACAGGGGGCATCAGCCCCAGCATTTT.

This chain uses TRBV5-4 with TRBJ1-1, with 9 positions matching TRBD1. The CDR3 runs 15 residues. The germline CDR1 and CDR2 sequences are SGHNT and YYREEE (reference sequence). V was pared by 4 bases and J by 5 bases, with 9 bases of the junction left unmatched. The CDR3 nucleotides read TGTGCCAGCAGCCCACCGACAGGGGGAAGGACTGAAGCTTTCTTT. As protein: CASSPPTGGRTEAFF.

The rearrangement joins TRBV6-6 to TRBJ2-3; 9 nucleotides align to TRBD2. The V gene's germline CDR1 is MNHNY and CDR2 SVGAGI (reference sequence). J lost 11 bases, V lost 7 bases, and 13 bases had no gene match. The CDR3 is made up of 14 amino acids. The CDR3 DNA reads TGTGCCAGCACCACATCGCGGCGGCGGGAGGGGCAGTATTTT. Translation: CASTTSRRREGQYF.

The rearrangement uses TRBV10-2 and TRBJ2-2; D unresolved. The germline CDR1 and CDR2 sequences are WSHSY and SAAADI. Trimming pared 6 bases from V and 4 bases from J, leaving 9 bases between. The CDR3 is 13 residues long. The CDR3 nucleotides read TGCGCCAGCAGACAGACGTTCACCGGGGAGCTGTTTTTT. As protein: CASRQTFTGELFF.

V is TRBV30 and J is TRBJ2-7; TRBD1 is a possible D gene (6 bases). Germline V gives CDR1 GTSNPN, CDR2 SVGIG (reference sequence). V was clipped by 3 bases and J by 3 bases, with 15 bases between them. The CDR3 has 14 residues. The CDR3 region has the DNA TGTGCCTGGAGACTGAAAGGGGGACACTACGAGCAGTACTTC. It translates to CAWRLKGGHYEQYF.

The V gene is TRBV5-1, the J gene TRBJ1-1; 9 bases match TRBD1. This CDR3 spans 15 amino acids. In germline, CDR1 is SGHRS, CDR2 YFSETQ. Trimming cost V 4 bases and J 5 bases; bases outside gene matches: 9. The CDR3 bases are TGCGCCAGCAGCACTGCAACAGGGGGCGGTACTGAAGCTTTCTTT. It yields the protein CASSTATGGGTEAFF.

CDR3 DNA sequence: TGCGCCAGCAGCTTGGGGGCGGGAGAGACCCAGTACTTC. This encodes CASSLGAGETQYF. The rearrangement uses TRBV5-1 and TRBJ2-5; possible D gene TRBD2, 5 bases. V shed 0 bases and J shed 4 bases, with 7 bases lying between them. The CDR3 length is 13 residues. The germline V gene has CDR1 SGHRS and CDR2 YFSETQ.

This clone was detected only once. CDR3 DNA: TGTGCCAGCAGCTTACAAGCACAGGGGAGCTCACCCCTCCACTTT. It codes for CASSLQAQGSSPLHF. J is TRBJ1-6 and V is TRBV7-9; TRBD1 aligns across 7 bases. The V and J ends lost 2 bases and 10 bases, in that order; junction bases with no gene match: 8. Germline V gene lookup returns CDR1 SEHNR and CDR2 FQNEAQ (reference sequence). CDR3 size: 15 residues.

The CDR3 DNA is TGCGCCAGCAGCTCGGGCCCGAACACAGATACGCAGTATTTT. This gives the protein CASSSGPNTDTQYF. V gene TRBV5-1 combines with J gene TRBJ2-3; D unresolved. Trimming shortened V by 3 bases and J by 2 bases, and 10 bases separated the two germline ends. The CDR3 consists of 14 residues. Looked up from germline, CDR1 is SGHRS and CDR2 is YFSETQ. Looking up the rest from reference TRBV5-1 and TRBJ2-3 gives the full variable domain: KAGVTQTPRYLIKTRGQQVTLSCSPISGHRSVSWYQQTPGQGLQFLFEYFSETQRNKGNFPGRFSGRQFSNSRSEMNVSTLELGDSALYLCASSSGPNTDTQYFGPGTRLTVL.

The rearrangement links TRBV11-2 to TRBJ1-3; TRBD1 agrees at 7 bases. Germline trimming cut 4 bases from V and 0 bases from J; bases unmatched to any gene: 3. The length of the CDR3 is 15 residues. The germline gives CDR1 SGHAT, CDR2 FQNNGV. CDR3 in amino acids: CASSSDRRSGNTIYF. For the CDR3, the DNA is TGTGCCAGCAGCTCGGACAGGCGCTCTGGAAACACCATATATTTT.